The TCR beta chain under discussion was sequenced for a study of OX40 agonist ivuxolimab in advanced cancers. The wider study: Dose-escalation patients had hepatocellular carcinoma, melanoma, renal cell or head and neck cancer.

The protocol was immunoSEQ multiplex PCR, while the TCRdb copy is restricted to in-frame clones and leaves out a portion. Here the sample spans around 84,000 clones, about nine tenths being singletons. About this clone itself: Antigen specificity is unknown.

General study results and limits: Certain nonresponders likewise exhibited a low normalized T-cell clonal expansion. At 0.1 to 3.0 mg/kg and by week 6, clonal expansion occurred in CD4+ and CD8+ blood T cells.

The sample in question was CD4+ or CD8+ T cells sorted from blood, obtained in a trial of the OX40 agonist ivuxolimab. The clonotype originates from an adult with an advanced solid tumor such as melanoma, head and neck, liver or kidney cancer.

The CDR3 spells CASSQEVGGQPQHF. In nucleotides, the CDR3 is TGTGCCAGCAGCCAAGAGGTAGGGGGACAGCCCCAGCATTTT. The rearrangement links TRBV4-2 to TRBJ1-5; perhaps TRBD1 as D (6 bases). V dropped 0 bases and J dropped 7 bases, with 10 bases sitting between them. CDR1 and CDR2 from the germline V gene are LGHNA and YNFKEQ. CDR3 size: 14 residues.